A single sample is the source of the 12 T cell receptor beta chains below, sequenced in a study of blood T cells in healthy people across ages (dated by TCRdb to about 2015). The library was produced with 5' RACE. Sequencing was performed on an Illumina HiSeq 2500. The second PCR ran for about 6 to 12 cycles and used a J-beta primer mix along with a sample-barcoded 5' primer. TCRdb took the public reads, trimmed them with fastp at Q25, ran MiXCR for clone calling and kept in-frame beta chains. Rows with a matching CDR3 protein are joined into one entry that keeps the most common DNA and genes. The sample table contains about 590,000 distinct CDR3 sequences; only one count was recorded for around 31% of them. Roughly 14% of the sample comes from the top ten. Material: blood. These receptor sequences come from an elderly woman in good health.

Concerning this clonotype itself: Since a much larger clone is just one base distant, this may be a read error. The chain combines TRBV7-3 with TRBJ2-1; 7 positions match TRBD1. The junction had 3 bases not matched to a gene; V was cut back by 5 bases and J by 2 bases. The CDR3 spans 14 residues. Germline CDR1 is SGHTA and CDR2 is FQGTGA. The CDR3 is CASSVQGTYNEQFF. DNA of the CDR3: TGTGCCAGCAGCGTACAGGGGACCTACAATGAGCAGTTCTTC.

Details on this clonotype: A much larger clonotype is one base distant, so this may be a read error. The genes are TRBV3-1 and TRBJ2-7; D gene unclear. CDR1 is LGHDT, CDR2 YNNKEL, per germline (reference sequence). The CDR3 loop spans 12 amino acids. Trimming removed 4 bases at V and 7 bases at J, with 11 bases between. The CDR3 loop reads CASSRLYNEQYF. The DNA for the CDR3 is TGTGCCAGCAGCCGCCTCTACAATGAGCAGTACTTC.

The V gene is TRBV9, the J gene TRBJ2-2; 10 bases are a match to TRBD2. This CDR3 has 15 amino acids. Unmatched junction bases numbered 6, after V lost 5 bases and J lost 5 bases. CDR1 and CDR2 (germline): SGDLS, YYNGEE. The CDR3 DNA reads TGTGCCAGCAGAGCGGGGGGGCTGGAAACCGGGGAGCTGTTTTTT. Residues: CASRAGGLETGELFF. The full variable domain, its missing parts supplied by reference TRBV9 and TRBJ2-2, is DSGVTQTPKHLITATGQRVTLRCSPRSGDLSVYWYQQSLDQGLQFLIQYYNGEERAKGNILERFSAQQFPDLHSELNLSSLELGDSALYFCASRAGGLETGELFFGEGSRLTVL.

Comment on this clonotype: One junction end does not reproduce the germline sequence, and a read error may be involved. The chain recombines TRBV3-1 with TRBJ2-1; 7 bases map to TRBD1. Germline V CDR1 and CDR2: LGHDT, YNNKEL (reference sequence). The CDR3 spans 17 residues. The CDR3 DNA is TGTGCCAGCAACTATTCCTCGACAGGGTTAAGGAACAATGAGCAGGTCTTC. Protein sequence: CASNYSSTGLRNNEQVF.

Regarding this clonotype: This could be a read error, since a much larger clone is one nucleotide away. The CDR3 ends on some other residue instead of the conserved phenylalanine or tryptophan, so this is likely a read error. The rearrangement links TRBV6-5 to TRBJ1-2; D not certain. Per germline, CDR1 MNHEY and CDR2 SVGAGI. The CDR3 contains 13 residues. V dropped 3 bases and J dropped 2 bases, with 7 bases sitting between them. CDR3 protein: CASSYSPNYGYTL. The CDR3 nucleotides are TGTGCCAGCAGTTATTCTCCAAACTATGGCTACACCTTA.

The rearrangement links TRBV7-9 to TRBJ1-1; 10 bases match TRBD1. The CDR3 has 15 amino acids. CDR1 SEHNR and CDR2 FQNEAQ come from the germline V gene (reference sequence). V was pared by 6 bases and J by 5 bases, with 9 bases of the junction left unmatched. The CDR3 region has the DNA TGTGCCAGCAGTTTGGGACAGGGGATGAGTACTGAAGCTTTCTTT. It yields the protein CASSLGQGMSTEAFF.

This CDR3 is CSVVLAEAFF. CDR3 nucleotide sequence: TGCAGCGTTGTTTTGGCTGAAGCTTTCTTT. This chain uses TRBV29-1 with TRBJ1-1; D remains unclear. Trimming cost V 4 bases and J 6 bases, with 6 bases left between them. CDR3 size: 10 residues. The germline gives CDR1 SQVTM, CDR2 ANQGSEA.

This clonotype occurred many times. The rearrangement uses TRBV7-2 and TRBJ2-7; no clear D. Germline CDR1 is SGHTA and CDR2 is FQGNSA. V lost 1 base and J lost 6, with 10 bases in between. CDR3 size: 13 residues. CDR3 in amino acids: CASSLGYGGEQYF. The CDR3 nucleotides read TGTGCCAGCAGCTTAGGTTACGGTGGCGAGCAGTACTTC.

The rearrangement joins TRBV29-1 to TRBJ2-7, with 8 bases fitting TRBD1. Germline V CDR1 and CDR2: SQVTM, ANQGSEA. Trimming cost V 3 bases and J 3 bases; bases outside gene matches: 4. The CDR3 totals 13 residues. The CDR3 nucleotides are TGCAGCGTTGAGGGGACAGGAGGCTACGAGCAGTACTTC. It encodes CSVEGTGGYEQYF.

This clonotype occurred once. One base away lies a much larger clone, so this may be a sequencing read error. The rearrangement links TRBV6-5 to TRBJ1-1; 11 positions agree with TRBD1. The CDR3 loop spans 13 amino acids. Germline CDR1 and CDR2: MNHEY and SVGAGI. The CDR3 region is CASGYGTGGVGFF. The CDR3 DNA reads TGTGCCAGCGGTTACGGGACAGGGGGAGTGGGTTTCTTT.

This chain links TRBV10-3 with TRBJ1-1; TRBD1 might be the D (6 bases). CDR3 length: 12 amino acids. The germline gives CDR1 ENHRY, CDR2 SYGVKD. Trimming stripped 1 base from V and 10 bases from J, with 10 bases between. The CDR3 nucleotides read TGTGCCATCAGTGAGTTCGGACAGCGAGCTTTCTTT. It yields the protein CAISEFGQRAFF.

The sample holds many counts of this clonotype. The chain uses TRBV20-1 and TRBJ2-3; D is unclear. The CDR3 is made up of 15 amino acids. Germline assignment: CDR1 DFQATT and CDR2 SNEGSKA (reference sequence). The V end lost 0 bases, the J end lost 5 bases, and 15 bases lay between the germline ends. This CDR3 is CSARDSSSVLDTQYF. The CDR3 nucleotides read TGCAGTGCTAGAGATTCGTCTAGTGTTCTAGATACGCAGTATTTT.